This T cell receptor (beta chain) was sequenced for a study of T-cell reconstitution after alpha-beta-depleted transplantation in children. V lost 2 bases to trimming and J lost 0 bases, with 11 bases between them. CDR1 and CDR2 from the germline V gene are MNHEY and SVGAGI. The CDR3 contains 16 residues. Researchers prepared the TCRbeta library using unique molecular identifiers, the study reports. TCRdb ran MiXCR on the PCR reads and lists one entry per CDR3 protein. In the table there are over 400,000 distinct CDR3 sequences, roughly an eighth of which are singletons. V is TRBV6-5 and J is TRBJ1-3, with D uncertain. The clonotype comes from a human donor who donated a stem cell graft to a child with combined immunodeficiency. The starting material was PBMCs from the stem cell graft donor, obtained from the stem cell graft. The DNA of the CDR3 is TGTGCCAGCAGTTACCCAAGGCGGGGCTCTGGAAACACCATATATTTT. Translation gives CASSYPRRGSGNTIYF.